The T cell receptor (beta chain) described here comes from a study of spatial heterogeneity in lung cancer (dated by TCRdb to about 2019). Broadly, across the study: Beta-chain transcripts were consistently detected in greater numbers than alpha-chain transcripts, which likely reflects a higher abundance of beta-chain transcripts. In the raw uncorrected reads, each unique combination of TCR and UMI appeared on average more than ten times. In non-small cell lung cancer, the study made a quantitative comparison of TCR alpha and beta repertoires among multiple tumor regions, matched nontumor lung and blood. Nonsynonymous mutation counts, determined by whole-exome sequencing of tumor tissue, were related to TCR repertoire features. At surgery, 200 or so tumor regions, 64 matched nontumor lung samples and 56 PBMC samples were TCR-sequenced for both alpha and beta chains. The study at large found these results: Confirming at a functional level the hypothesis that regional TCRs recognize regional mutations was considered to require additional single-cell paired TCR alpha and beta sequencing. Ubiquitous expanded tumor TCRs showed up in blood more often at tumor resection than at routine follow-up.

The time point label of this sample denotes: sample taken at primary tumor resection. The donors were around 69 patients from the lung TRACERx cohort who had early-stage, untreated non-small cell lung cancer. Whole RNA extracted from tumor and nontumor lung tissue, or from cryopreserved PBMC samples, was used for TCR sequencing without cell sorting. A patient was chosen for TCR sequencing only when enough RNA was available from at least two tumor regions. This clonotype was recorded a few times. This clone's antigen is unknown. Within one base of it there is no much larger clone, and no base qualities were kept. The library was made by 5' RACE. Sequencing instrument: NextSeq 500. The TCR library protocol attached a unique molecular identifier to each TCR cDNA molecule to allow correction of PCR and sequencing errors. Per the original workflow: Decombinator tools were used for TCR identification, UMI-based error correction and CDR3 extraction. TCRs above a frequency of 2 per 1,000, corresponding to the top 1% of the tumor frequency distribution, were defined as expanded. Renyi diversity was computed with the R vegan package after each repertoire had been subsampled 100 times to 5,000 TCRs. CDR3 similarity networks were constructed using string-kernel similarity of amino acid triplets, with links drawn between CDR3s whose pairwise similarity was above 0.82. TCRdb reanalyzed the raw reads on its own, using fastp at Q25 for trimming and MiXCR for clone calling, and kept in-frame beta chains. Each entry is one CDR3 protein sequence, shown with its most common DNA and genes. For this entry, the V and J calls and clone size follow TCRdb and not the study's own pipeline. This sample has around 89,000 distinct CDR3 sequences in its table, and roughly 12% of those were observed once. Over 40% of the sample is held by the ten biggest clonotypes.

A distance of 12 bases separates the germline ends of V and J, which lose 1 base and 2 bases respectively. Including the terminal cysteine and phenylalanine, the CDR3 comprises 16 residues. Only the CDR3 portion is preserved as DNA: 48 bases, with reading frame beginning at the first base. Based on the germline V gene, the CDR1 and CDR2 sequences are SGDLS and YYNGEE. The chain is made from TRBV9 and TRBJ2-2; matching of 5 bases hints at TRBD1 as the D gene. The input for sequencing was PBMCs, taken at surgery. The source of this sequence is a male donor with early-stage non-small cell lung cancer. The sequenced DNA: TGTGCCAGCAGCGTAACAGGACCCCTAAACACCGGGGAGCTGTTTTTT. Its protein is CASSVTGPLNTGELFF.